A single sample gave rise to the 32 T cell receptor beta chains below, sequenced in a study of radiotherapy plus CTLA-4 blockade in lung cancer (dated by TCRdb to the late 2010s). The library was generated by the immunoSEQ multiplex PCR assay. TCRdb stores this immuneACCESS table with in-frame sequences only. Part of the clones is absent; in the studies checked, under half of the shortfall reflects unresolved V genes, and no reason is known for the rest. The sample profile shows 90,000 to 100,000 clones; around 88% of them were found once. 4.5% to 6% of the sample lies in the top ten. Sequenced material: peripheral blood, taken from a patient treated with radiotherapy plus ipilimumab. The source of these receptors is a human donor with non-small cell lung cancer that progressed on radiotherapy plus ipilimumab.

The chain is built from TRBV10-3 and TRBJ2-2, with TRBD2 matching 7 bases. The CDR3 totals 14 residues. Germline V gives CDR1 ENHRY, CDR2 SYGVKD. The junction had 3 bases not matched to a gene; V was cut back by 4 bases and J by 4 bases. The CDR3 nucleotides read TGTGCCATCAGTGCGACTAGCAGCACCGGGGAGCTGTTTTTT. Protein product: CAISATSSTGELFF.

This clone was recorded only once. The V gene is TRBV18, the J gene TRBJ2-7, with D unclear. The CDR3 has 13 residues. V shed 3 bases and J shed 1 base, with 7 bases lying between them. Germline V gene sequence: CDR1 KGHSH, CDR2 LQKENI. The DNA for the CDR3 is TGTGCCAGCTCACCCGTTGGTTCCTACGAGCAGTACTTC. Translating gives CASSPVGSYEQYF.

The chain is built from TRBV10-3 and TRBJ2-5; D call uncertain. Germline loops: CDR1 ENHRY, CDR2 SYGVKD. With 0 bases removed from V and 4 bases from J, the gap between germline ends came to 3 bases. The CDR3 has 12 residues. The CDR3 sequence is CAISESGETQYF. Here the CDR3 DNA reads TGTGCCATCAGTGAGTCGGGAGAGACCCAGTACTTC.

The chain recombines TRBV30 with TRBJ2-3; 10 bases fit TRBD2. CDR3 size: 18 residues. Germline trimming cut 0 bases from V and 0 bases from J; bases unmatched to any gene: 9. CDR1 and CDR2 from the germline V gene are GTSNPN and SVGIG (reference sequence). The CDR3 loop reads CAWSVWGGLAESTDTQYF. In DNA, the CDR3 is TGTGCCTGGAGTGTATGGGGCGGACTAGCGGAAAGCACAGATACGCAGTATTTT.

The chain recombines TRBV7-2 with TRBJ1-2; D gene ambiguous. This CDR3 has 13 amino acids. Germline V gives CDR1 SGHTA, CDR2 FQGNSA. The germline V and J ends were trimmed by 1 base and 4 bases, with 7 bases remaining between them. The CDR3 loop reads CASSLGGFYGYTF. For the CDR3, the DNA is TGTGCCAGCAGCTTAGGTGGATTCTATGGCTACACCTTC.

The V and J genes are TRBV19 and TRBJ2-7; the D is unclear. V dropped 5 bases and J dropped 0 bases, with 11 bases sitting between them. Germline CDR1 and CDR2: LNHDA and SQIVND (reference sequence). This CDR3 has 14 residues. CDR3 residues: CASSPGVSSYEQYF. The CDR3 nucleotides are TGTGCCAGTAGTCCGGGTGTGAGCTCCTACGAGCAGTACTTC.

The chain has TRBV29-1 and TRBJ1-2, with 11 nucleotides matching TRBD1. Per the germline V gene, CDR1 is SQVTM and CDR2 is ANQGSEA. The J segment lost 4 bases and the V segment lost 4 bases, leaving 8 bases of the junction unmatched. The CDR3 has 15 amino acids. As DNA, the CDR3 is TGCAGCGTTGCCAAGGGGACAGGGGGTCTCTATGGCTACACCTTC. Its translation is CSVAKGTGGLYGYTF.

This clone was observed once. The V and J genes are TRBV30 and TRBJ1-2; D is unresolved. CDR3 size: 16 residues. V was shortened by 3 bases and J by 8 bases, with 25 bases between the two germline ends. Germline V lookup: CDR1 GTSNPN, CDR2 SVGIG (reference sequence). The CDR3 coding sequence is TGTGCCTGGAGCGAAATAGGTTGGGATCACAAGGCGGGCTACACCTTC. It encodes CAWSEIGWDHKAGYTF.

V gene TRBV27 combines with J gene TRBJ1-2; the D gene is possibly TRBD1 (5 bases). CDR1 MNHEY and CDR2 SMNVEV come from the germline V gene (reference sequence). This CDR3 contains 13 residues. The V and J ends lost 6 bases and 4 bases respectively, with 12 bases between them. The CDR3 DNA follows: TGTGCCAGCAGGGCAGGGCGGGGCTATGGCTACACCTTC. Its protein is CASRAGRGYGYTF.

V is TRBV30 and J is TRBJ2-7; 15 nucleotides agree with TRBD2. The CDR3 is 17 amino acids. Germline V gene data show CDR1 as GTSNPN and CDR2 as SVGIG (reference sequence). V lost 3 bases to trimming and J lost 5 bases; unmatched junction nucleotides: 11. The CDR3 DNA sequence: TGTGCCTGGAGGTCTAGGACTAGCGGGAGGGCCACCCACGAGCAGTACTTC. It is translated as CAWRSRTSGRATHEQYF. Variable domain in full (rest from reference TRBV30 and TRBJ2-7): SQTIHQWPATLVQPVGSPLSLECTVEGTSNPNLYWYRQAAGRGLQLLFYSVGIGQISSEVPQNLSASRPQDRQFILSSKKLLLSDSGFYLCAWRSRTSGRATHEQYFGPGTRLTVT.

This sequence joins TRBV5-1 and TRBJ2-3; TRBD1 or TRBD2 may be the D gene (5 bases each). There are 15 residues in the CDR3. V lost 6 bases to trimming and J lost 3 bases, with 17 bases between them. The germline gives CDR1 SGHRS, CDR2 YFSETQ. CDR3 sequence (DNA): TGCGCCAGCACAATGCTGGGGACGGGTACAGATACGCAGTATTTT. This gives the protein CASTMLGTGTDTQYF.

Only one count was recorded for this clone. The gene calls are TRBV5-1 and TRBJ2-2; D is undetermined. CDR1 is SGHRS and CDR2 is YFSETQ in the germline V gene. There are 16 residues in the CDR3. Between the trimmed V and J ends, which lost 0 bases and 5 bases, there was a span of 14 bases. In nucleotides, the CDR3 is TGCGCCAGCAGCTTGGCCCTGGACCCCAGAACCGGGGAGCTGTTTTTT. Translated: CASSLALDPRTGELFF.

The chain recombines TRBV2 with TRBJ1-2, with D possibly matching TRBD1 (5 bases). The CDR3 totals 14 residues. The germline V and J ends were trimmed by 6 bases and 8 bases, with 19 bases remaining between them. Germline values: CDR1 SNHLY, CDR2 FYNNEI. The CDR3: CASRGPYVGLGYTF. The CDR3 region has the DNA TGTGCCAGCAGGGGGCCATATGTAGGATTGGGCTACACCTTC.

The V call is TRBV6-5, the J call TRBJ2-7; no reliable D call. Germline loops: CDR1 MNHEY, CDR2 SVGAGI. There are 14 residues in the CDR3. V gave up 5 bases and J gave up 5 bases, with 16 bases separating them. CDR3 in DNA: TGTGCCAGCAGTGCCGGTAGTCGTTCCCACGAGCAGTACTTC. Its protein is CASSAGSRSHEQYF.

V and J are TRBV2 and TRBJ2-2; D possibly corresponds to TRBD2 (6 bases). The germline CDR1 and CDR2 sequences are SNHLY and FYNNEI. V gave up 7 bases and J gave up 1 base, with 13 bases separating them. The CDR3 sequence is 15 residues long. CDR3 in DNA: TGTGCCAGCACGTCGAATAGCGGGAACACCGGGGAGCTGTTTTTT. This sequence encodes CASTSNSGNTGELFF. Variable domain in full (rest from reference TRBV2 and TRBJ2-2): EPEVTQTPSHQVTQMGQEVILRCVPISNHLYFYWYRQILGQKVEFLVSFYNNEISEKSEIFDDQFSVERPDGSNFTLKIRSTKLEDSAMYFCASTSNSGNTGELFFGEGSRLTVL.

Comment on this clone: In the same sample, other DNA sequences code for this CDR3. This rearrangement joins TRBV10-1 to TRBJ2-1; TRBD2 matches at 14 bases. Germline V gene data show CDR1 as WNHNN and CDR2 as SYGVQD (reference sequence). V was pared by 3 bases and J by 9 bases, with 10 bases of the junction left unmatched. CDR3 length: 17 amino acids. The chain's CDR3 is CASSDAPGLAGVGEQFF. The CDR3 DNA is TGCGCCAGCAGTGATGCTCCGGGACTAGCGGGAGTCGGTGAGCAGTTCTTC.

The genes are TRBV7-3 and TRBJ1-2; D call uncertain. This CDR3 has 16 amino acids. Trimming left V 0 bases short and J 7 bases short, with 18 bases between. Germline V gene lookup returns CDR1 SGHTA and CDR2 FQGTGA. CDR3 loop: CASSLTPGPKRGGYTF. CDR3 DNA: TGTGCCAGCAGCTTAACTCCCGGACCGAAACGCGGTGGCTACACCTTC.

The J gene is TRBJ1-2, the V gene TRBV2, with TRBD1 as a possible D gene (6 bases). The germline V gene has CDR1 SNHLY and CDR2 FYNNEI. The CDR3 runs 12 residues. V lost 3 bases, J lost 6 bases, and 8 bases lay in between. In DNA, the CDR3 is TGTGCCAGCAGTGAGGGACACCATGGCTACACCTTC. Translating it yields CASSEGHHGYTF.

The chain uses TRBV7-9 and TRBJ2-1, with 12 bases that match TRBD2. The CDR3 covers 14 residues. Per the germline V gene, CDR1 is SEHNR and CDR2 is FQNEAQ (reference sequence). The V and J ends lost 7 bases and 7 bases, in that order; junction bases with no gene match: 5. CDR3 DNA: TGTGCCAGCACCGAGACTAGCGGGAGAAATGAGCAGTTCTTC. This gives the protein CASTETSGRNEQFF.

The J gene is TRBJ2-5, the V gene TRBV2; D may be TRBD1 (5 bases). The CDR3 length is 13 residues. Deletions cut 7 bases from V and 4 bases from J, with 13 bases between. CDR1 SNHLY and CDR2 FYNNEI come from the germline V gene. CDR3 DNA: TGTGCCAGCATCCGTGGGCAGGGAGAGACCCAGTACTTC. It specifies CASIRGQGETQYF.

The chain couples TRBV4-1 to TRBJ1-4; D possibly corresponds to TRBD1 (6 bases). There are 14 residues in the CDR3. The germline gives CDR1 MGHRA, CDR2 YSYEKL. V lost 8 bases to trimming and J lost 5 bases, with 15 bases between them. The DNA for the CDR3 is TGCGCCAGCGGACCCGGACAGCTGAATGAAAAACTGTTTTTT. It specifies CASGPGQLNEKLFF.

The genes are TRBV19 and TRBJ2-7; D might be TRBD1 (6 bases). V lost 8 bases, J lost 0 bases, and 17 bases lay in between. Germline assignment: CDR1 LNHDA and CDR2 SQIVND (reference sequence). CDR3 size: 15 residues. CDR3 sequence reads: CASAHRAVSSYEQYF. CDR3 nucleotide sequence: TGTGCCAGTGCCCACAGGGCTGTTAGCTCCTACGAGCAGTACTTC.

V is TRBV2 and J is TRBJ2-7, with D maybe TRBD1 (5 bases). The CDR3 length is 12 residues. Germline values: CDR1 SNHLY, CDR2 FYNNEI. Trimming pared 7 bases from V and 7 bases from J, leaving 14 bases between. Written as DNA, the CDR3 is TGTGCCAGCATTTATCAGGGAAATGAGCAGTACTTC. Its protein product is CASIYQGNEQYF.

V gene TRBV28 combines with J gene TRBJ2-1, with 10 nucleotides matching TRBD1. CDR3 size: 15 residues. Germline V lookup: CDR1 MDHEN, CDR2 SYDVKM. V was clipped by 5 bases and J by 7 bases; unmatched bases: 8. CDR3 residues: CASSTWGTGVNEQFF. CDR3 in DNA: TGTGCCAGCAGTACTTGGGGGACAGGGGTAAATGAGCAGTTCTTC.

The CDR3: CASSRTGDSYEQYF. DNA of the CDR3: TGTGCCAGCAGCAGGACAGGGGATTCCTACGAGCAGTACTTC. The chain uses TRBV7-2 and TRBJ2-7; 9 bases agree with TRBD1. This CDR3 comprises 14 residues. V lost 5 bases and J lost 1; bases outside the gene matches: 3. From germline, CDR1 is SGHTA and CDR2 FQGNSA.

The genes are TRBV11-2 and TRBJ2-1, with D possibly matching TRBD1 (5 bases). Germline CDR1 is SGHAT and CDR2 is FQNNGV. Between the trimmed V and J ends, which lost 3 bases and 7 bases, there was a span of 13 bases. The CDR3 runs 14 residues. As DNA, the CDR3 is TGTGCCAGCAGCTTTCTGTCCAGGGATAATGAGCAGTTCTTC. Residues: CASSFLSRDNEQFF.

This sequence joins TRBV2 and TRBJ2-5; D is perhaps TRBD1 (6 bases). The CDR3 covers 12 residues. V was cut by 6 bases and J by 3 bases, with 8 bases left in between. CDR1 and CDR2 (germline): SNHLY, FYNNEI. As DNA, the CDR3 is TGTGCCAGCAGCACAGGGAAAGAGACCCAGTACTTC. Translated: CASSTGKETQYF.

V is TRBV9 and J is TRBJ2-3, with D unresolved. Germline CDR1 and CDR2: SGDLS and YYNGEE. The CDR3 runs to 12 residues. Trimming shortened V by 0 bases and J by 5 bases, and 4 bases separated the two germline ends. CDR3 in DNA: TGTGCCAGCAGCGTAGCGGAAGATACGCAGTATTTT. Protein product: CASSVAEDTQYF. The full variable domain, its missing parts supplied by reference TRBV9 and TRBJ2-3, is DSGVTQTPKHLITATGQRVTLRCSPRSGDLSVYWYQQSLDQGLQFLIQYYNGEERAKGNILERFSAQQFPDLHSELNLSSLELGDSALYFCASSVAEDTQYFGPGTRLTVL.

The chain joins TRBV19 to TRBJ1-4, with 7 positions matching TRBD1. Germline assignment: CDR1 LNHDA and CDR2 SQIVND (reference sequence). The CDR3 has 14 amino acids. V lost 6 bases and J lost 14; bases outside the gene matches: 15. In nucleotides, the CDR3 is TGTGCCAGTAGCAGAACAGGGGTCACGCTCGGTCTGTTTTTT. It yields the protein CASSRTGVTLGLFF.

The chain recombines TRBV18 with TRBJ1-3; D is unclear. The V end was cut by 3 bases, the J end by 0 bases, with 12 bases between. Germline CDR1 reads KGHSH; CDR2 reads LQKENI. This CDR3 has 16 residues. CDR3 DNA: TGTGCCAGCTCACCGGAAGGAGGGAGCTCTGGAAACACCATATATTTT. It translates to CASSPEGGSSGNTIYF.

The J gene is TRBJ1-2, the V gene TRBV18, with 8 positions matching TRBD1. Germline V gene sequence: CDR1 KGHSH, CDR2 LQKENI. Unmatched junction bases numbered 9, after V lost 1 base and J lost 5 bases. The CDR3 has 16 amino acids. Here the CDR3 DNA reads TGTGCCAGCTCACCACAGACAGGGGATGGGGTTTATGGCTACACCTTC. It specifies CASSPQTGDGVYGYTF.

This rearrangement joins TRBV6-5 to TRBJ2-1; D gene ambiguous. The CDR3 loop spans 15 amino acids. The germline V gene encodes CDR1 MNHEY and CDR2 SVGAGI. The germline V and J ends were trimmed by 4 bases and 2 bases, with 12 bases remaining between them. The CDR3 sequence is CASSSDAFPYNEQFF. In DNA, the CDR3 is TGTGCCAGCAGTTCGGACGCATTCCCCTACAATGAGCAGTTCTTC.